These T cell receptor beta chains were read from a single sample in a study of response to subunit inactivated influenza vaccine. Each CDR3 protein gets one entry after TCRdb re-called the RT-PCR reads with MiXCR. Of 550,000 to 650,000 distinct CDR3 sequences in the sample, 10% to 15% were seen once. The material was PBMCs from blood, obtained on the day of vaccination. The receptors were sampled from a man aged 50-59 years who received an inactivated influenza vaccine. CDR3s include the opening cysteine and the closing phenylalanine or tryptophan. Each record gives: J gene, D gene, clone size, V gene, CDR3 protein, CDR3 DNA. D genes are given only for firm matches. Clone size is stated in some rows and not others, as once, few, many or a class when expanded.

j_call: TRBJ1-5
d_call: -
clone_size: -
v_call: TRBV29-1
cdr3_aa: CSVSVGMGNQPQHF
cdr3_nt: TGCAGCGTCTCGGTGGGGATGGGCAATCAGCCCCAGCATTTT

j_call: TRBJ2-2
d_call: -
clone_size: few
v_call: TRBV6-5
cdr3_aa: CASSEKGGELFF
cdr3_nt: TGTGCCAGCAGTGAGAAGGGCGGGGAGCTGTTTTTT

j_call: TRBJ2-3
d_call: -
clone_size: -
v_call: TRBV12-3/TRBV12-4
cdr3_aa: CASSSDSDTQYF
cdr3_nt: TGTGCCAGCAGCTCTGATAGTGATACGCAGTATTTT

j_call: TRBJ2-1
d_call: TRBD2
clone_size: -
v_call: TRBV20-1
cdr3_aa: CSAQGLAVYNEQFF
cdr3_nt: TGCAGTGCACAGGGACTAGCGGTTTACAATGAGCAGTTCTTC

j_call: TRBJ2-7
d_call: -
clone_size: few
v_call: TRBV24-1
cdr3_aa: CATSDLTGSVSCGFYEQYF
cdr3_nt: TGTGCCACCAGTGATCTAACAGGGTCAGTTTCCTGCGGATTTTACGAGCAGTACTTC

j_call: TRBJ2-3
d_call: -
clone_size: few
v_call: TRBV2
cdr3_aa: CASSLVLAGTPAGAGTQYF
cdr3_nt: TGTGCCAGCAGTCTCGTTTTGGCCGGGACTCCAGCCGGTGCTGGTACGCAGTATTTT

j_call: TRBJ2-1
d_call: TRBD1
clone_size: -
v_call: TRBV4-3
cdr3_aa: CASSQHALRTGRRNEQFF
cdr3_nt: TGCGCCAGCAGCCAACACGCCCTTCGGACAGGGAGGAGAAATGAGCAGTTCTTC

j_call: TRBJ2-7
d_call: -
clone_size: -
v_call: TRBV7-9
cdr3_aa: CASGGRGTEQYF
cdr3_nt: TGTGCCAGCGGGGGCAGGGGAACCGAGCAGTACTTC

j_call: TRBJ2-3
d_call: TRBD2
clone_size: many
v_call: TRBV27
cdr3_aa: CASSLTSGDPTDTQYF
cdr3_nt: TGTGCCAGCAGTTTGACTAGCGGAGACCCTACAGATACGCAGTATTTT

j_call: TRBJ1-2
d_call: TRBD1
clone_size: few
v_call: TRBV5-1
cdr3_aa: CASSWGQGYNYGYTF
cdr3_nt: TGCGCCAGCAGCTGGGGACAGGGATACAACTATGGCTACACCTTC

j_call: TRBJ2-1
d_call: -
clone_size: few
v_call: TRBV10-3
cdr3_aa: CAISESKIGQGYNEQFF
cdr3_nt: TGTGCCATCAGTGAGTCAAAGATCGGCCAGGGGTACAATGAGCAGTTCTTC

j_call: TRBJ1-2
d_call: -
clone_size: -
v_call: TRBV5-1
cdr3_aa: CASSFWAGWEGYTF
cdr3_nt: TGCGCCAGCAGCTTTTGGGCAGGTTGGGAAGGCTACACCTTC

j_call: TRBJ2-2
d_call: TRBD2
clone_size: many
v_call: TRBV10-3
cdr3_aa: CASRLALNTGELFF
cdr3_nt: TGTGCCTCGAGACTAGCCCTGAACACCGGGGAGCTGTTTTTT

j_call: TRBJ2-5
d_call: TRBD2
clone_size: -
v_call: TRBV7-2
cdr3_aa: CASSLAWLAGVGETQYF
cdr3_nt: TGTGCCAGCAGCTTAGCGTGGCTAGCGGGAGTTGGGGAGACCCAGTACTTC

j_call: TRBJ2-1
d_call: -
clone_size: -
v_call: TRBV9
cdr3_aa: CASSPPPGRDYNEQFF
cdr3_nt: TGTGCCAGCAGCCCCCCTCCTGGGCGGGACTACAATGAGCAGTTCTTC

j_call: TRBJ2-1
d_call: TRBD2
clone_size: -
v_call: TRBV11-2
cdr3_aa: CASSSLTGGPWNEQFF
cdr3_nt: TGTGCCAGCAGCTCCTTGACGGGGGGGCCTTGGAATGAGCAGTTCTTC

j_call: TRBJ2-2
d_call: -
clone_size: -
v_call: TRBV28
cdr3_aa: CASSSADRGHTGELFF
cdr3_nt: TGTGCCAGCAGTAGTGCGGACAGAGGCCACACCGGGGAGCTGTTTTTT

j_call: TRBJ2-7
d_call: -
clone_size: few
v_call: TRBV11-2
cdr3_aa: CASSLDRQAEQYF
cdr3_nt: TGTGCCAGCAGCTTAGATCGACAGGCCGAGCAGTACTTC

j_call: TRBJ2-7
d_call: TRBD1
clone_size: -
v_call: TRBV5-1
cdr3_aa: CASSSGQERREQYF
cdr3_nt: TGCGCCAGCAGCTCGGGACAGGAACGTCGCGAGCAGTACTTC

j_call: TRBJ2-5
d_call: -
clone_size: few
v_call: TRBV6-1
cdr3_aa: CASSGGQGNQETQYF
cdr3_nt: TGTGCCAGCAGCGGGGGTCAGGGGAACCAAGAGACCCAGTACTTC

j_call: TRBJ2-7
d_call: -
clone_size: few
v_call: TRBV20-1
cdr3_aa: CSARDPRDGLTKYEQYF
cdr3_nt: TGCAGTGCTAGAGATCCCCGCGACGGATTAACTAAATACGAGCAGTACTTC

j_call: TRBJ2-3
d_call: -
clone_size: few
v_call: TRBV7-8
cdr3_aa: CASSLGTRGGTDTQYF
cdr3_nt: TGTGCCAGCAGCTTAGGCACACGTGGGGGCACAGATACGCAGTATTTT

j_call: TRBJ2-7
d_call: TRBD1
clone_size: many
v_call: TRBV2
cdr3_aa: CASSVDRREQYF
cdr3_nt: TGTGCCAGCAGTGTGGACAGGCGCGAGCAGTACTTC

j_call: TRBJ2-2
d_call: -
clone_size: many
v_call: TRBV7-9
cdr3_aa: CASSLDPTGELFF
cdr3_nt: TGTGCCAGCAGCTTAGACCCCACCGGGGAGCTGTTTTTT

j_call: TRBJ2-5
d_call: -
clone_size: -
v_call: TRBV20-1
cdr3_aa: CSARDNPRGETQYF
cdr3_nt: TGCAGTGCTAGAGATAATCCCCGAGGAGAGACCCAGTACTTC

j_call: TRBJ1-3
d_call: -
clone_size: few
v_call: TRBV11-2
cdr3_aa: CASSLQAVSSGNTIYF
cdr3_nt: TGTGCCAGCAGCCTGCAGGCAGTGAGCTCTGGAAACACCATATATTTT

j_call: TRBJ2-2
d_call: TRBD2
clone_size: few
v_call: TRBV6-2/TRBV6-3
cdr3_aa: CASSSNLAAGELFF
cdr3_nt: TGTGCCAGCAGTTCCAACCTAGCGGCCGGGGAGCTGTTTTTT

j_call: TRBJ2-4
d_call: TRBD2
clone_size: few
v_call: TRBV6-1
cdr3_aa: CASRPGGSGKNIQYF
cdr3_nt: TGTGCCAGCAGACCCGGGGGGTCGGGCAAAAACATTCAGTACTTC

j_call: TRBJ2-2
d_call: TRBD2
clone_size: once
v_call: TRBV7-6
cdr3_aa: CASSLASLAGGVTGELFF
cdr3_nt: TGTGCCAGCAGCTTAGCGAGCCTAGCGGGAGGCGTCACCGGGGAGCTGTTTTTT

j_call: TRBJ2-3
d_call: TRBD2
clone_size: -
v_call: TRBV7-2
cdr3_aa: CASSSRTSGGNTDTQYF
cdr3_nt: TGTGCCAGCAGCTCCCGGACTAGCGGGGGGAACACAGATACGCAGTATTTT

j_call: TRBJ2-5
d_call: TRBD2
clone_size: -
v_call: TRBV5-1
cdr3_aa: CASSLSGGTSEETQYF
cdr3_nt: TGCGCCAGCAGCCTATCGGGGGGAACTAGCGAGGAGACCCAGTACTTC

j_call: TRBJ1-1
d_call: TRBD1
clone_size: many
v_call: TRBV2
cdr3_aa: CASGDSWYTEAFF
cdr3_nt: TGTGCCAGCGGGGACAGTTGGTACACTGAAGCTTTCTTT

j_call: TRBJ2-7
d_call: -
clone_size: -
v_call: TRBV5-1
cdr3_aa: CASSLAGGTVNYEQYF
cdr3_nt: TGCGCCAGCAGCTTGGCCGGAGGGACAGTGAACTACGAGCAGTACTTC

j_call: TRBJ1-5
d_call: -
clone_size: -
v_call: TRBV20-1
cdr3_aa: CSARDHQSNQPQHF
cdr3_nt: TGCAGTGCTAGAGATCATCAGAGCAATCAGCCCCAGCATTTT

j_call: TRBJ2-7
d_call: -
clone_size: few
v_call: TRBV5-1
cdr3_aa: CASSFGGVDEQYF
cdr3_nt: TGCGCCAGCAGCTTTGGGGGTGTAGACGAGCAGTACTTC

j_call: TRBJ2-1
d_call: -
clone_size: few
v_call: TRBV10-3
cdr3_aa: CAISESRSSYNEQFF
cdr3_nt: TGTGCCATCAGTGAGAGCCGAAGCTCCTACAATGAGCAGTTCTTC

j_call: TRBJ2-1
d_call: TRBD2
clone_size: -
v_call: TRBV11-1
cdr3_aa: CASSLAGTSGSRSSYNEQFF
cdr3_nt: TGTGCCAGCAGCTTAGCCGGGACTAGCGGGAGTAGGAGCTCCTACAATGAGCAGTTCTTC

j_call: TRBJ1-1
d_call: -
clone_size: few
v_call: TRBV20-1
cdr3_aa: CSAQGLDTQAFF
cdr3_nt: TGCAGTGCGCAAGGGCTGGACACCCAAGCTTTCTTT

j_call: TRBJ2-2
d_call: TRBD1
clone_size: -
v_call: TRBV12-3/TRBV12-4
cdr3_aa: CASSSQGRNTGELFF
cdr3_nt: TGTGCCAGCAGTTCACAGGGGCGAAACACCGGGGAGCTGTTTTTT

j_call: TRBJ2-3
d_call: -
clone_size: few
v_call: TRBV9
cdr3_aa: CASTRLASSTDTQYF
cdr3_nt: TGTGCCAGCACCCGCCTAGCGTCTAGCACAGATACGCAGTATTTT

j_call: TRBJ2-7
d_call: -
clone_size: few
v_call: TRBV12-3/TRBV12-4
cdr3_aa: CASMVTNEQYF
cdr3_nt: TGTGCCAGCATGGTCACCAACGAGCAGTACTTC

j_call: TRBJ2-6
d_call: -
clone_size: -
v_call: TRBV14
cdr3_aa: CASSRVFGANVLTF
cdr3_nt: TGTGCCAGCAGCCGAGTCTTTGGGGCCAACGTCCTGACTTTC

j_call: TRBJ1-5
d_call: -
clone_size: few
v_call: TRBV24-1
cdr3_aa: CATSDSVLGNQPQHF
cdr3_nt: TGTGCCACCAGTGACTCGGTGTTGGGCAATCAGCCCCAGCATTTT

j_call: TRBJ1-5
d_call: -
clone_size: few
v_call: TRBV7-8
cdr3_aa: CASSSTVYSNQPQHF
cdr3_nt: TGTGCCAGCAGCTCAACAGTGTATAGCAATCAGCCCCAGCATTTT

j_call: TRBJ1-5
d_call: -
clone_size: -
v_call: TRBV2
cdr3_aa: CASRLRHSNQPQHF
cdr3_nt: TGTGCCAGCAGGCTGAGGCACAGCAATCAGCCCCAGCATTTT

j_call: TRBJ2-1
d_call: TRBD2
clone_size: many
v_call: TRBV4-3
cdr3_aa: CASSQEVTSGANEQFF
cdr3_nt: TGCGCCAGCAGCCAAGAGGTGACTAGCGGGGCCAATGAGCAGTTCTTC

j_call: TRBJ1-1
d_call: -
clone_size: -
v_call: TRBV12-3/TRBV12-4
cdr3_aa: CASSLLLRGSWSTEAFF
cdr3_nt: TGTGCCAGCAGTTTATTACTCAGGGGCAGCTGGAGCACTGAAGCTTTCTTT

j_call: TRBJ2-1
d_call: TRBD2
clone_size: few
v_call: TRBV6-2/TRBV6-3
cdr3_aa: CASSGPGLAGVGQFF
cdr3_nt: TGTGCCAGCAGCGGGCCGGGACTAGCGGGGGTGGGGCAGTTCTTC

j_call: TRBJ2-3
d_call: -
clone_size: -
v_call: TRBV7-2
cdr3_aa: CASSLTGDVDTQYF
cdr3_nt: TGTGCCAGCAGCTTAACGGGAGACGTAGATACGCAGTATTTT

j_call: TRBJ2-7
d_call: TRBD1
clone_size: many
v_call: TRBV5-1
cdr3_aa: CASSRDRASSEQYF
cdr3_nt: TGCGCCAGCAGTCGGGACAGGGCGAGCAGTGAGCAGTACTTC

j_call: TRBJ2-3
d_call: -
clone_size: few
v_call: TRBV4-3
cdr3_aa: CASSPRMGGVTDTQYF
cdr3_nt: TGCGCCAGCAGTCCGAGAATGGGCGGGGTTACAGATACGCAGTATTTT

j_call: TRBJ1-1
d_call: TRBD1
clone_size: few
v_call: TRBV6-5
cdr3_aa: CASSYSRQGWTEAFF
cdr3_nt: TGTGCCAGCAGTTACTCTAGACAGGGTTGGACTGAAGCTTTCTTT

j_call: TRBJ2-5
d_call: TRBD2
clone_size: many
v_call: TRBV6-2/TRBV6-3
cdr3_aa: CASSPGLAGGMETQYF
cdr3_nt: TGTGCCAGCAGTCCCGGACTAGCGGGAGGTATGGAGACCCAGTACTTC

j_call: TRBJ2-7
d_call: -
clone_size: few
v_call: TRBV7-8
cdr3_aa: CASSSIGGGRPAYEQYF
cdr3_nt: TGTGCCAGCAGCTCAATCGGAGGGGGGCGGCCGGCCTACGAGCAGTACTTC

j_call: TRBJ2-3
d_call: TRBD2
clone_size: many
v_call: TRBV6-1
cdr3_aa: CASRPLAGRASYTDTQYF
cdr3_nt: TGTGCCAGCAGGCCCCTAGCGGGCCGGGCCTCTTACACAGATACGCAGTATTTT

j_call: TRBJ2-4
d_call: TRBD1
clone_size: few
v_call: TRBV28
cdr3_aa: CASSLLGQGFDKNIQYF
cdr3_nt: TGTGCCAGCAGTTTACTGGGACAGGGTTTTGACAAAAACATTCAGTACTTC

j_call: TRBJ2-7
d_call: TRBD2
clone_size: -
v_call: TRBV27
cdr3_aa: CASRLEGGREVPYEQYF
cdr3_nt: TGTGCCAGCAGACTGGAGGGGGGGCGGGAGGTCCCCTACGAGCAGTACTTC

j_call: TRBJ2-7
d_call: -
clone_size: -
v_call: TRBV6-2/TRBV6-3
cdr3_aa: CASSYRIVFSSYEQYF
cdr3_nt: TGTGCCAGCAGTTACAGGATTGTCTTCTCCTCCTACGAGCAGTACTTC

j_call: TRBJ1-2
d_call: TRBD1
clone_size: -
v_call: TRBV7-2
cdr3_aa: CASSFRTGESSGYTF
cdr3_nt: TGTGCCAGCAGCTTCAGGACAGGGGAATCGTCTGGCTACACCTTC